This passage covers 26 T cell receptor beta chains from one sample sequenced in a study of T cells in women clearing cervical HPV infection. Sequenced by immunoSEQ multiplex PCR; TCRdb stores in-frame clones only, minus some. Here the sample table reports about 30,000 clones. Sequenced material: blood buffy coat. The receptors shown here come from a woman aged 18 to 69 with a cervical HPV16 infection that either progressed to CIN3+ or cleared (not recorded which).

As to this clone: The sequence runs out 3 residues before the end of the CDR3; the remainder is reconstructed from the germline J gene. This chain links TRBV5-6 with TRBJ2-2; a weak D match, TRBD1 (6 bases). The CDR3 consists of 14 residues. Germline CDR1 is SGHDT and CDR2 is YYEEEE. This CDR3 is CASSSLLGANVLFF. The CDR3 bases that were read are TGTGCCAGCAGCTCGTTGTTGGGGGCCAACGTG. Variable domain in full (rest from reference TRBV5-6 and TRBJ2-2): DAGVTQSPTHLIKTRGQQVTLRCSPKSGHDTVSWYQQALGQGPQFIFQYYEEEERQRGNFPDRFSGHQFPNYSSELNVNALLLGDSALYLCASSSLLGANVLFFGEGSRLTVL.

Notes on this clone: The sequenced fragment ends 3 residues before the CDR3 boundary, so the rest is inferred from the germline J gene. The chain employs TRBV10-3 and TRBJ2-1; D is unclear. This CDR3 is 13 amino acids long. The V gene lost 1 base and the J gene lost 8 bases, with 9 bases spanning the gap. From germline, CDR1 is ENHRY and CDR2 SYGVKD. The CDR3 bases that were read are TGTGCCATCAGTGAGTGGGCGTTGGATGAG. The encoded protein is CAISEWALDE. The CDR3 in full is CAISEWALDEQFF.

Incomplete CDR3 DNA: TGTGCCAGCGGGGGACTAGCGGTTTACAATGAG. Translated, it gives CASGGLAVYNE. The full CDR3 is CASGGLAVYNEQFF. The chain has TRBV2 and TRBJ2-1; TRBD2 matches at 11 bases. Read coverage stops 3 residues before the CDR3 terminus; the germline J gene supplies the remainder. V lost 8 bases, J lost 4 bases, and 4 bases stayed unmatched. Looked up from germline, CDR1 is SNHLY and CDR2 is FYNNEI. This CDR3 spans 14 amino acids.

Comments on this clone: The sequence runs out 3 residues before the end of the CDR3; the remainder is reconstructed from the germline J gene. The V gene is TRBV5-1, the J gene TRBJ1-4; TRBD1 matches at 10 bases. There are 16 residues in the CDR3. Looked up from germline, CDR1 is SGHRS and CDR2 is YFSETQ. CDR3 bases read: TGCGCCAGCAGCCTACAGACAGGGGGCGCGAATTCACCA. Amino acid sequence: CASSLQTGGANSP. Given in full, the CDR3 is CASSLQTGGANSPLFF.

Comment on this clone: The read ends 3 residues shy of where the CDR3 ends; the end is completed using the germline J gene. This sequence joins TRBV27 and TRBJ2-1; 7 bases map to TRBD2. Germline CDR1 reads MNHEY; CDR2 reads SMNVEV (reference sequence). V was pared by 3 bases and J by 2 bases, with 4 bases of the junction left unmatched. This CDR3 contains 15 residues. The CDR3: CASSFGGGAYNEQFF. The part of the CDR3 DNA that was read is TGTGCCAGCAGTTTCGGGGGAGGGGCCTACAATGAG.

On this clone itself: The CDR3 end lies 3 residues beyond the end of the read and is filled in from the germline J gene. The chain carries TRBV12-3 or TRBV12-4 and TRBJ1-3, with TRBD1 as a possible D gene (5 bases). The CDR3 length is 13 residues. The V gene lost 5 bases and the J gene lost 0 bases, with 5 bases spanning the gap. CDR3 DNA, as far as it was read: TGTGCCAGCAGTGGGGCCTCTGGAAACACC. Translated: CASSGASGNT. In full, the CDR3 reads CASSGASGNTIYF.

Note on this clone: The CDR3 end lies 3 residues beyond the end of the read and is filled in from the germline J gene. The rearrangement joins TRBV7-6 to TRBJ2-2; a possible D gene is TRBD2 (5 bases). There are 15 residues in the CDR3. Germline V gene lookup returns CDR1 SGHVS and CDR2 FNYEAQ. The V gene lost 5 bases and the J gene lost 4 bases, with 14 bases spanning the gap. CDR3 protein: CASSHLLTTTGELFF. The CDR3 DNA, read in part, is TGTGCCAGCAGCCATCTTCTGACTACCACCGGGGAG.

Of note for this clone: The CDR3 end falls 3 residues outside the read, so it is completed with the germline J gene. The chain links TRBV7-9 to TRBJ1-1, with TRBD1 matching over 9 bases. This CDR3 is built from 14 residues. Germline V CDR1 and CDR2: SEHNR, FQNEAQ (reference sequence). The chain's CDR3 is CASSGTGFGSIAFF. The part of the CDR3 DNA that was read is TGTGCCAGCAGTGGGACAGGGTTCGGTAGCATT.

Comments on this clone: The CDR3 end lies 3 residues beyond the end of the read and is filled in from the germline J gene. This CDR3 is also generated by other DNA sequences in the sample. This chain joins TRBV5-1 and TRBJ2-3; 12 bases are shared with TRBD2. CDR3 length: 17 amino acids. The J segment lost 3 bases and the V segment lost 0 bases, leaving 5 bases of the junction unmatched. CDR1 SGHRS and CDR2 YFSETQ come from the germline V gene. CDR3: CASSLALAGGSTDTQYF. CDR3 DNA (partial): TGCGCCAGCAGCTTGGCTCTAGCGGGAGGGTCGACAGATACG.

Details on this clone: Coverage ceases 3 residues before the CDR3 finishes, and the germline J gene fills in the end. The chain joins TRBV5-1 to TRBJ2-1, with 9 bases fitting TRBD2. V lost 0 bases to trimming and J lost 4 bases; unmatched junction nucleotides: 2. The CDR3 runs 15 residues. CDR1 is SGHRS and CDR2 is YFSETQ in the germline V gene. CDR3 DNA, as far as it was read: TGCGCCAGCAGCTTGGGACTAGCGGTATACAATGAG. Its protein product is CASSLGLAVYNE. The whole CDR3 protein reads CASSLGLAVYNEQFF.

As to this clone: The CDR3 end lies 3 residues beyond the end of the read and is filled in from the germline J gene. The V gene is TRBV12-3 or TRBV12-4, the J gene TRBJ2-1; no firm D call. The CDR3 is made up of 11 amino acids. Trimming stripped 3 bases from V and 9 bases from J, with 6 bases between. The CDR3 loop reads CASSFSGEQFF. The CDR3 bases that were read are TGTGCCAGCAGTTTTTCCGGTGAG.

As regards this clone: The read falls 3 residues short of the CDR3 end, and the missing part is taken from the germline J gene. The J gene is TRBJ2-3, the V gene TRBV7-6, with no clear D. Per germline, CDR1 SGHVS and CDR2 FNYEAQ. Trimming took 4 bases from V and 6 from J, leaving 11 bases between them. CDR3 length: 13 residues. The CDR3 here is CASSSQIVDTQYF. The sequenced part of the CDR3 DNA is TGTGCCAGCAGCTCCCAAATAGTTGATACG.

The CDR3 loop reads CASSSLSGGEAYEQYF. The sequenced CDR3 bases are TGTGCCAGCAGCTCTCTTAGCGGGGGGGAGGCCTACGAG. The chain joins TRBV7-8 to TRBJ2-7; TRBD2 agrees at 11 bases. Read coverage stops 3 residues before the CDR3 terminus; the germline J gene supplies the remainder. The length of the CDR3 is 16 residues. V was pared by 4 bases and J by 2 bases, with 7 bases of the junction left unmatched. Looked up from germline, CDR1 is SGHVS and CDR2 is FQNEAQ.

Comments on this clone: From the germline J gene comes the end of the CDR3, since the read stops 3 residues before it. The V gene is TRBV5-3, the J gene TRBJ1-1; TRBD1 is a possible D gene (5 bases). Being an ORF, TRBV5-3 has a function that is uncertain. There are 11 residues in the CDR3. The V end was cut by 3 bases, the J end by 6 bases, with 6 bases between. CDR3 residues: CARSSGAEAFF. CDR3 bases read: TGTGCCAGAAGCTCGGGGGCTGAA.

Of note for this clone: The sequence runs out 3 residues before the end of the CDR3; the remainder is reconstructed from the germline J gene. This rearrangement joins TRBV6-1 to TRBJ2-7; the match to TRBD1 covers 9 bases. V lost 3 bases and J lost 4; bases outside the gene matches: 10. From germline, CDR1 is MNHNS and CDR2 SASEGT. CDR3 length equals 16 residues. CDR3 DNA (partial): TGTGCCAGCAGTGATTCCGGGACAGGGTACTCATACGAG. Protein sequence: CASSDSGTGYSYE. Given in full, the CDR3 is CASSDSGTGYSYEQYF.

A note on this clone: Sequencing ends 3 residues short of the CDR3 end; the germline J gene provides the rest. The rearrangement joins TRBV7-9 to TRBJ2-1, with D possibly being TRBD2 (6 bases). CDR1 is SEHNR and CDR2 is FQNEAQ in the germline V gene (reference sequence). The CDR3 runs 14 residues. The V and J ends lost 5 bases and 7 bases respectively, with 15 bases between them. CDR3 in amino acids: CASSPEGLWNEQFF. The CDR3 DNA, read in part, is TGTGCCAGCAGCCCGGAGGGGCTTTGGAATGAG.

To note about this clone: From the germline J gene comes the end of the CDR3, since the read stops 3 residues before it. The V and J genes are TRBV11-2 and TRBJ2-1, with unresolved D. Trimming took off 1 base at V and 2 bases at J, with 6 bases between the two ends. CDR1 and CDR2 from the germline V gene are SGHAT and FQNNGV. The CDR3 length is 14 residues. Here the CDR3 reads CASSLGQAYNEQFF. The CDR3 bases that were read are TGTGCCAGCAGCTTAGGCCAGGCCTACAATGAG.

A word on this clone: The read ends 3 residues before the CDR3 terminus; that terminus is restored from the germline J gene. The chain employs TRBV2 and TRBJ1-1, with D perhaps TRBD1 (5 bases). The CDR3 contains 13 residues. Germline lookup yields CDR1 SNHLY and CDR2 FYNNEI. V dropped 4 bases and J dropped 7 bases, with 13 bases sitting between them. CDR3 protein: CASSARVDFEAFF. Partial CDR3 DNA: TGTGCCAGCAGTGCCAGGGTTGACTTTGAA. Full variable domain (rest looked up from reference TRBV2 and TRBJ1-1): EPEVTQTPSHQVTQMGQEVILRCVPISNHLYFYWYRQILGQKVEFLVSFYNNEISEKSEIFDDQFSVERPDGSNFTLKIRSTKLEDSAMYFCASSARVDFEAFFGQGTRLTVV.

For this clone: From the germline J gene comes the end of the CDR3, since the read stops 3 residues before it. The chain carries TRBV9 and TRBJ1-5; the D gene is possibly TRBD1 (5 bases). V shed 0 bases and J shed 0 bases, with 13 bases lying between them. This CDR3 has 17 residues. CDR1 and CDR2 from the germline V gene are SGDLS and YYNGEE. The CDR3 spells CASSVEGHGHSNQPQHF. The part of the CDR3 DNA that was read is TGTGCCAGCAGCGTAGAAGGACACGGGCATAGCAATCAGCCC.

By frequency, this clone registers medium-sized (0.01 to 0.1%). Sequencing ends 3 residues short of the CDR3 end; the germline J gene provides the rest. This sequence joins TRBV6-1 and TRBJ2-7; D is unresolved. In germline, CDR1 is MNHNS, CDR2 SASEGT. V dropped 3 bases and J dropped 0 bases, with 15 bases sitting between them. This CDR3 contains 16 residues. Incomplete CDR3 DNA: TGTGCCAGCAGTGAGAGTAATCCAACTCTCTCCTACGAG. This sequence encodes CASSESNPTLSYE. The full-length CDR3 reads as CASSESNPTLSYEQYF.

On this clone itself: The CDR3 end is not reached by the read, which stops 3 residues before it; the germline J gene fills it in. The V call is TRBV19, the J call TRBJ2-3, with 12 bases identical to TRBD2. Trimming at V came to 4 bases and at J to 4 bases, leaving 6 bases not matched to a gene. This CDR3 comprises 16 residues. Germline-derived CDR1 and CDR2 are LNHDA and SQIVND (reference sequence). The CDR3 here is CASSTPTSGSSDTQYF. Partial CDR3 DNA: TGTGCCAGTAGTACCCCGACTAGCGGGAGCTCAGATACG.

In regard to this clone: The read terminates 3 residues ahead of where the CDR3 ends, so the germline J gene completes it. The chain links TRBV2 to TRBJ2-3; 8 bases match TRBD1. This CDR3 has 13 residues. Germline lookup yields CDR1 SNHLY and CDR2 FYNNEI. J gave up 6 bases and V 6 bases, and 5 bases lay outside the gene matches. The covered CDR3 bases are TGTGCCAGCAGAAGGACAGGGTGGGATACG. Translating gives CASRRTGWDT. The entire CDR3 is CASRRTGWDTQYF.

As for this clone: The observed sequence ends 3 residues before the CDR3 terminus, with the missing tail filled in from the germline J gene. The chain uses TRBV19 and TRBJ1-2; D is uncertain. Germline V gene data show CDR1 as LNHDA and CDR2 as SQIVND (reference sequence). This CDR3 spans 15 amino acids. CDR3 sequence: CASSIELADHNDYTF. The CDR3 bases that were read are TGTGCCAGTAGTATAGAACTAGCGGACCACAATGAC.

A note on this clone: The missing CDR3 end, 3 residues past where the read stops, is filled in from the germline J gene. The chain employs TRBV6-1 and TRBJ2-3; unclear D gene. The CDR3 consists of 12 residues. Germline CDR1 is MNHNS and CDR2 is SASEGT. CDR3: CASSEAFRAQYF. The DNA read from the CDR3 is TGTGCCAGCAGTGAAGCGTTTAGGGCG.

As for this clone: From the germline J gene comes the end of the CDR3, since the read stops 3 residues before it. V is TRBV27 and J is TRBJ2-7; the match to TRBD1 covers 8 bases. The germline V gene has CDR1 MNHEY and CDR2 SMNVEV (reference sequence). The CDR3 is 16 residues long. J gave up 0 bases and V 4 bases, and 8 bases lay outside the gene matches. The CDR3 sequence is CASSSRQGSPSYEQYF. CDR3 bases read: TGTGCCAGCAGTTCCCGACAGGGGAGTCCCTCCTACGAG.

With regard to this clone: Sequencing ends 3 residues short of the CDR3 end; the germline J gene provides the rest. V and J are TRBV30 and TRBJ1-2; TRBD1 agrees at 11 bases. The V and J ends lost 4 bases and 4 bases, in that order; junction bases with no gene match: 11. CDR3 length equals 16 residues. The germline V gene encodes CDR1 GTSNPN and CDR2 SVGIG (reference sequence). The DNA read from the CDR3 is TGTGCCTGGACTCCAGGAGGGACAGGGGGGCGCTATGGC. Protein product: CAWTPGGTGGRYG. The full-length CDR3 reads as CAWTPGGTGGRYGYTF.